This TCR beta chain emerged from a study of cytomegalovirus exposure and HLA in healthy donors. This CDR3 is 15 amino acids long. The germline CDR1 and CDR2 sequences are WNHNN and SYGVQD (reference sequence). V lost 6 bases and J lost 5; bases outside the gene matches: 9. PCR primers comprised 60 Vbeta and 13 Jbeta primers. Only in-frame clones appear in the TCRdb table, and some are missing; sequencing was by immunoSEQ multiplex PCR. The sample lists 200,000 to 250,000 clones, under 80% occurring once. Specimen: PBMCs. V and J are TRBV10-1 and TRBJ2-1; 8 bases align to TRBD1. This TCR was recovered from a girl aged 2 to 10 in good health and CMV-seronegative. The CDR3, as DNA: TGCGCCAGCAGCGACGGACAGGGCTACCACAATGAGCAGTTCTTC. This encodes CASSDGQGYHNEQFF.